The clone carrying this TCR beta chain was observed a handful of times. Generated by immunoSEQ multiplex PCR, the TCRdb table keeps only in-frame clones and is missing some. The sample has over 30,000 clones, just under 85% seen once. Treatment defined: randomized to nivolumab then ipilimumab (arm A) or the reverse (arm B). PBMC sorting kept live CD3+CD8+ cells without CD19 or CD56. This record belongs to a study of sequential checkpoint blockade in melanoma. Study-level background: Patients were randomized 1:1 to nivolumab-then-ipilimumab or ipilimumab-then-nivolumab first-line.

The V end was cut by 3 bases, the J end by 4 bases, with 12 bases between. Looked up from germline, CDR1 is MDHEN and CDR2 is SYDVKM. There are 14 residues in the CDR3. This receptor was taken from a human donor with melanoma. The chain joins TRBV28 to TRBJ1-1, with TRBD1 as a possible D gene (6 bases). This sample comprised CD8+ T cells sorted from blood (inferred from file names), obtained from a patient given nivolumab and ipilimumab in sequence. The CDR3: CASSLGRGVTEAFF. Here the CDR3 DNA reads TGTGCCAGCAGTTTGGGCAGGGGAGTCACTGAAGCTTTCTTT.